The 2 T cell receptor beta chains presented below share a single source sample, sequenced in a study of T cells after yellow fever vaccination. TCRdb reprocessed the 5' RACE reads via MiXCR and lists one record per CDR3 protein. The sample comprises approximately 600,000 distinct CDR3 sequences, 12% of which are singletons, and under 15% rests with the top ten. Here the sequenced sample was PBMCs, taken on the day of the yellow fever booster vaccination. The receptors here all came from a man younger than 40 who received the YFV17D yellow fever vaccine.

Notes on this clonotype: Relative to the germline gene, one junction end is altered; a read error may explain this. The chain uses TRBV7-3 and TRBJ2-7; 14 bases are shared with TRBD2. Looked up from germline, CDR1 is SGHTA and CDR2 is FQGTGA. The CDR3 loop spans 13 amino acids. CDR3 in amino acids: CASSTGTSGSPDF. In DNA form, the CDR3 reads TGTGCCAGCAGCACCGGGACTAGCGGGAGTCCAGACTTC.

The gene calls are TRBV18 and TRBJ2-5; D unclear. The germline gives CDR1 KGHSH, CDR2 LQKENI. The CDR3 totals 15 residues. Between the trimmed V and J ends, which lost 3 bases and 4 bases, there was a span of 15 bases. CDR3 DNA: TGTGCCAGCTCACCTCGTGACACCTCTGGAGAGACCCAGTACTTC. Its translation: CASSPRDTSGETQYF.